These 26 T cell receptor beta chains came from one sample sequenced in a study of blood T cell repertoires in COVID-19 (dated by TCRdb to 2018 to 2020). Libraries were made using the immunoSEQ multiplex PCR assay. This immuneACCESS table, as held by TCRdb, lists in-frame sequences with V and J called but not all clones. Of the missing ones, under half trace to an unresolved V gene in checked studies; the others have no known cause. This sample lists around 700,000 clones; 75% to 90% were detected once. Under 0.3% of the sample goes to the ten largest clones. The sequencing input was peripheral blood. These receptor sequences come from a young woman with acute or convalescent COVID-19.

This chain connects TRBV6-5 to TRBJ1-2; D call uncertain. V gave up 0 bases and J gave up 0 bases, with 8 bases separating them. The CDR3 spans 15 residues. Germline values: CDR1 MNHEY, CDR2 SVGAGI. This CDR3 reads CASSYSFRANYGYTF. Here the CDR3 DNA reads TGTGCCAGCAGTTACTCGTTTAGAGCTAACTATGGCTACACCTTC.

CDR3 in DNA: TGTGCCAGTAGGGCTTCCGGGGGTCCCTACGAGCAGTACTTC. Protein: CASRASGGPYEQYF. The J gene is TRBJ2-7, the V gene TRBV19; possible D gene TRBD2, 6 bases. The germline V and J ends were trimmed by 6 bases and 2 bases, with 14 bases remaining between them. This CDR3 is 14 amino acids long. Germline V gene lookup returns CDR1 LNHDA and CDR2 SQIVND (reference sequence).

The chain joins TRBV19 to TRBJ1-2; 7 positions match TRBD1. The CDR3 covers 12 residues. Germline trimming cut 6 bases from V and 8 bases from J; bases unmatched to any gene: 6. The germline gives CDR1 LNHDA, CDR2 SQIVND (reference sequence). This chain's CDR3 is CASRAGGLGYTF. The CDR3 bases are TGTGCCAGTAGGGCAGGGGGGCTCGGCTACACCTTC.

The chain couples TRBV6-5 to TRBJ1-1; 9 positions match TRBD1. The CDR3 contains 14 residues. V lost 6 bases, J lost 5 bases, and 7 bases stayed unmatched. Germline assignment: CDR1 MNHEY and CDR2 SVGAGI. For the CDR3, the DNA is TGTGCCAGCAGCTGGACAGGGGTTGGGACTGAAGCTTTCTTT. Translation: CASSWTGVGTEAFF.

V gene TRBV4-1 combines with J gene TRBJ1-3, with 7 nucleotides matching TRBD1. The ends lost 2 bases at V and 6 bases at J; junction bases unmatched: 7. The CDR3 is 15 amino acids. In germline, CDR1 is MGHRA, CDR2 YSYEKL. DNA for the CDR3: TGCGCCAGCAGCCAACACAGACAGGGTATAAACACCATATATTTT. It codes for CASSQHRQGINTIYF.

In nucleotides, the CDR3 is TGTGCCAGCAGTTGGTCTCGGGACAGACAGCCCCAGCATTTT. It encodes CASSWSRDRQPQHF. This chain links TRBV6-5 with TRBJ1-5; TRBD1 matches 7 bases. The CDR3 loop spans 14 amino acids. V was clipped by 4 bases and J by 7 bases; unmatched bases: 7. The V gene's germline CDR1 is MNHEY and CDR2 SVGAGI.

Worth noting for this clone: Other nucleotide sequences from this sample produce the same CDR3. The chain links TRBV19 to TRBJ2-7, with TRBD1 identical over 10 bases. The germline V gene encodes CDR1 LNHDA and CDR2 SQIVND (reference sequence). Unmatched junction bases numbered 5, after V lost 7 bases and J lost 2 bases. The CDR3 length is 14 residues. CDR3 DNA: TGTGCCAGTACCCCAGGGACAGGGGCCTACGAGCAGTACTTC. It specifies CASTPGTGAYEQYF.

The chain carries TRBV30 and TRBJ1-6; unclear D gene. V was shortened by 2 bases and J by 5 bases, with 13 bases between the two germline ends. Germline CDR1 and CDR2: GTSNPN and SVGIG (reference sequence). The CDR3 runs 15 residues. CDR3 loop: CAWSPGVLDNSPLHF. The CDR3 nucleotides read TGTGCCTGGAGTCCCGGGGTATTGGATAATTCACCCCTCCACTTT. Variable domain in full (rest from reference TRBV30 and TRBJ1-6): SQTIHQWPATLVQPVGSPLSLECTVEGTSNPNLYWYRQAAGRGLQLLFYSVGIGQISSEVPQNLSASRPQDRQFILSSKKLLLSDSGFYLCAWSPGVLDNSPLHFGNGTRLTVT.

The chain carries TRBV7-7 and TRBJ1-3; D gene ambiguous. V was trimmed by 1 base and J by 3 bases, leaving 10 bases between them. Germline-derived CDR1 and CDR2 are SSHAT and FNYEAQ (reference sequence). The CDR3 length is 15 residues. The CDR3 region has the DNA TGTGCCAGCAGCTTAGATGGAGGATATGGAAACACCATATATTTT. Amino acids: CASSLDGGYGNTIYF.

The CDR3 protein is CSASGRGGLYEQYF. CDR3 DNA sequence: TGCAGTGCTAGTGGGCGGGGGGGCCTCTACGAGCAGTACTTC. The rearrangement uses TRBV20-1 and TRBJ2-7; 9 bases align to TRBD2. In germline, CDR1 is DFQATT, CDR2 SNEGSKA (reference sequence). The junction had 6 bases not matched to a gene; V was cut back by 3 bases and J by 3 bases. The CDR3 contains 14 residues.

The chain couples TRBV25-1 to TRBJ2-1, with TRBD2 identical over 8 bases. Germline lookup yields CDR1 MGHDK and CDR2 SYGVNS. Unmatched junction bases numbered 13, after V lost 5 bases and J lost 7 bases. This CDR3 is built from 16 residues. In DNA form, the CDR3 reads TGTGCCAGCAGTCACAGGGTCGGGGGGGCCAGAAATGAGCAGTTCTTC. Its translation is CASSHRVGGARNEQFF.

The chain combines TRBV15 with TRBJ1-5; D is unresolved. The CDR3 totals 13 residues. Trimming removed 1 base from V and 5 bases from J, with 6 bases in between. The V gene's germline CDR1 is LNHNV and CDR2 YYDKDF (reference sequence). DNA of the CDR3: TGTGCCACCAGCAGAGGGAGGTATCAGCCCCAGCATTTT. As protein: CATSRGRYQPQHF.

V and J are TRBV10-2 and TRBJ1-2; D might be TRBD1 (6 bases). Germline assignment: CDR1 WSHSY and CDR2 SAAADI. Trimming removed 2 bases from V and 4 bases from J, with 11 bases in between. The CDR3 runs to 14 residues. CDR3 coding DNA: TGCGCCAGCAGTGAGGGGGACACCCCCTATGGCTACACCTTC. Protein sequence: CASSEGDTPYGYTF.

The chain joins TRBV7-2 to TRBJ1-2; D might be TRBD1 (5 bases). The V end lost 5 bases, the J end lost 7 bases, and 20 bases lay between the germline ends. From germline, CDR1 is SGHTA and CDR2 FQGNSA. This CDR3 contains 15 residues. This CDR3 is CASSPLGGDGCGYTF. CDR3 DNA sequence: TGTGCCAGCAGCCCTTTGGGAGGGGATGGCTGTGGCTACACCTTC. The entire variable domain, with the rest obtained from reference TRBV7-2 and TRBJ1-2, is as follows: GAGVSQSPSNKVTEKGKDVELRCDPISGHTALYWYRQSLGQGLEFLIYFQGNSAPDKSGLPSDRFSAERTGGSVSTLTIQRTQQEDSAVYLCASSPLGGDGCGYTFGSGTRLTVV.

J is TRBJ1-1 and V is TRBV12-5, with D unclear. The CDR3 contains 13 residues. V lost 0 bases to trimming and J lost 3 bases, with 5 bases between them. Germline V gene sequence: CDR1 LGHNT, CDR2 FRNRAP. CDR3 loop: CASGLVRYTEAFF. In DNA form, the CDR3 reads TGTGCTAGTGGTTTGGTACGGTACACTGAAGCTTTCTTT.

This sequence joins TRBV10-2 and TRBJ2-1; possibly TRBD2 for D (5 bases). Trimming cost V 6 bases and J 8 bases, with 26 bases left between them. Germline CDR1 WSHSY, CDR2 SAAADI. This CDR3 region has 17 residues. The CDR3 sequence is CASRATTAPHMGDEQFF. The CDR3 DNA follows: TGCGCCAGCAGAGCCACAACGGCTCCTCATATGGGAGATGAGCAGTTCTTC.

The gene calls are TRBV24-1 and TRBJ1-4; D may be TRBD1 (6 bases). The CDR3 contains 15 residues. Germline V gene lookup returns CDR1 KGHDR and CDR2 SFDVKD. The V end lost 4 bases, the J end lost 8 bases, and 16 bases lay between the germline ends. CDR3 protein: CATSDPREGGEKLFF. The CDR3 coding sequence is TGTGCCACCAGTGACCCGAGAGAGGGGGGGGAAAAACTGTTTTTT.

CDR3 residues: CASSQEKYTRLPGADTQYF. The CDR3, as DNA: TGCGCCAGCAGCCAAGAAAAGTACACTAGACTCCCAGGCGCAGATACGCAGTATTTT. The chain uses TRBV4-1 and TRBJ2-3; the D gene is possibly TRBD2 (5 bases). Trimming shortened V by 0 bases and J by 4 bases, and 23 bases separated the two germline ends. CDR1 MGHRA and CDR2 YSYEKL come from the germline V gene. This CDR3 has 19 amino acids.

A few counts support this clone. In DNA, the CDR3 is TGTGCCAGCAGCCAAACAGGAAAACCACGCTCTGGGGCCAACGTCCTGACTTTC. It is translated as CASSQTGKPRSGANVLTF. The rearrangement links TRBV14 to TRBJ2-6; maybe TRBD1 (5 bases). This CDR3 has 18 residues. From germline, CDR1 is SGHDN and CDR2 FVKESK. The ends were cut back, 2 bases at V and 0 bases at J, with 14 bases in the middle.

The rearrangement joins TRBV7-3 to TRBJ2-5; TRBD2 might be the D (5 bases). The CDR3 runs 15 residues. V was cut by 6 bases and J by 4 bases, with 18 bases left in between. The germline CDR1 and CDR2 sequences are SGHTA and FQGTGA. CDR3 in amino acids: CASSRTGKGRETQYF. The CDR3 DNA sequence: TGTGCCAGCAGTCGAACCGGGAAAGGGAGAGAGACCCAGTACTTC.

This rearrangement joins TRBV7-9 to TRBJ2-2; D gene ambiguous. The CDR3 runs 17 residues. Trimming shortened V by 4 bases and J by 0 bases, and 15 bases separated the two germline ends. Germline-derived CDR1 and CDR2 are SEHNR and FQNEAQ (reference sequence). Written as DNA, the CDR3 is TGTGCCAGCAGCTCTCCCGTAGAGGTCCCGAACACCGGGGAGCTGTTTTTT. It translates to CASSSPVEVPNTGELFF.

This clone was counted only a few times. CDR3 DNA: TGCGCCAGCAGCTTGGAGGGGCCCCTTAACACTGAAGCTTTCTTT. It translates to CASSLEGPLNTEAFF. This chain joins TRBV5-1 and TRBJ1-1; tentative D call: TRBD1 (5 bases). CDR3 length: 15 amino acids. V was trimmed by 0 bases and J by 2 bases, leaving 11 bases between them. Germline assignment: CDR1 SGHRS and CDR2 YFSETQ. The whole variable domain, remainder taken from reference TRBV5-1 and TRBJ1-1, is KAGVTQTPRYLIKTRGQQVTLSCSPISGHRSVSWYQQTPGQGLQFLFEYFSETQRNKGNFPGRFSGRQFSNSRSEMNVSTLELGDSALYLCASSLEGPLNTEAFFGQGTRLTVV.

V and J are TRBV3-1 (or the pseudogene TRBV3-2) and TRBJ1-4; D gene unclear. The V end lost 4 bases, the J end lost 7 bases, and 16 bases lay between the germline ends. This CDR3 region has 15 residues. From germline, CDR1 is LGHDT and CDR2 YNNKEL (reference sequence). The CDR3 loop reads CASSLLHGEGEKLFF. CDR3 DNA sequence: TGTGCCAGCAGCCTCCTACACGGGGAGGGTGAAAAACTGTTTTTT.

The V gene is TRBV24-1, the J gene TRBJ1-5, with 8 bases fitting TRBD1. This CDR3 spans 15 amino acids. The junction had 5 bases not matched to a gene; V was cut back by 4 bases and J by 4 bases. CDR1 is KGHDR and CDR2 is SFDVKD in the germline V gene. For the CDR3, the DNA is TGTGCCACCAGTGACGGGACAGGTCTGAATCAGCCCCAGCATTTT. Its translation is CATSDGTGLNQPQHF.

V is TRBV7-2 and J is TRBJ2-4; a weak D match, TRBD2 (7 bases). The germline gives CDR1 SGHTA, CDR2 FQGNSA. The CDR3 has 16 amino acids. V gave up 0 bases and J gave up 3 bases, with 12 bases separating them. The CDR3 sequence: CASSLAGGPGKNIQYF. CDR3 DNA: TGTGCCAGCAGCTTAGCGGGGGGGCCAGGCAAAAACATTCAGTACTTC.

The chain is built from TRBV27 and TRBJ2-3, with 7 bases that match TRBD1. CDR1 is MNHEY and CDR2 is SMNVEV in the germline V gene (reference sequence). The length of the CDR3 is 13 residues. V was clipped by 3 bases and J by 6 bases; unmatched bases: 3. CDR3 protein: CASSLARGDTQYF. The CDR3 DNA follows: TGTGCCAGCAGTTTGGCCAGGGGGGATACGCAGTATTTT.